This TCR beta chain was captured by sequencing in a study of CD8+ T cells in alopecia areata. Overall study results and limits: Lesional scalp, notably in alopecia totalis/universalis, had clonality above that of normal scalp. The study also sequences resident alphabeta T cells of normal skin in scalp samples. Clonality in the scalp and expanded CD8+ clones ranked among the top 100 were significantly decreased by tofacitinib.

Following RNA extraction, reverse transcription yielded cDNA that acted as the sequencing template. Assay used: immunoSEQ multiplex PCR; TCRdb lists only in-frame clones, some missing. The profile shows about 210,000 clones, about 58% of them singletons. The treatment was: oral pan-JAK inhibitor, 5-10 mg twice daily. Sorted populations comprised CD4+ and CD8+ T cells obtained from PBMCs. Trimming left V 5 bases short and J 4 bases short, with 20 bases between. Germline CDR1 reads SGHTA; CDR2 reads FQGNSA. This CDR3 contains 16 residues. To note about this clone: Antigen specificity is unknown.

The specimen was CD4+ T cells sorted from blood, collected at week 4, from a patient treated with tofacitinib. The chain combines TRBV7-2 with TRBJ2-5; D not resolved. The sequence derives from a human donor with alopecia areata. CDR3 in amino acids: CASSAFPHDERETQYF. Here the CDR3 DNA reads TGTGCCAGCAGCGCATTCCCCCACGACGAGCGAGAGACCCAGTACTTC.